The sequence of this T cell receptor beta chain was determined in a study of cytomegalovirus exposure and HLA in healthy donors. Vbeta (60) and Jbeta (13) primers were used in the PCR. Clones were sequenced by immunoSEQ multiplex PCR, and TCRdb holds only the in-frame ones, with some missing. Here the sample spans roughly 130,000 clones, 65% to 80% being singletons. Germline loops: CDR1 MNHEY, CDR2 SMNVEV (reference sequence). This CDR3 is built from 13 residues. This clone was detected once. Sequencing was performed on PBMCs. This TCR came from a woman in her 50s in good health and CMV-seropositive. The V and J genes are TRBV27 and TRBJ2-5; possibly TRBD1 for D (6 bases). The J call may be incorrect, as the DNA end agrees better with TRBJ2-7. CDR3 sequence: CASRSGTRNEQYF. The DNA of the CDR3 is TGTGCCAGCAGGTCCGGGACAAGGAACGAGCAGTACTTC.